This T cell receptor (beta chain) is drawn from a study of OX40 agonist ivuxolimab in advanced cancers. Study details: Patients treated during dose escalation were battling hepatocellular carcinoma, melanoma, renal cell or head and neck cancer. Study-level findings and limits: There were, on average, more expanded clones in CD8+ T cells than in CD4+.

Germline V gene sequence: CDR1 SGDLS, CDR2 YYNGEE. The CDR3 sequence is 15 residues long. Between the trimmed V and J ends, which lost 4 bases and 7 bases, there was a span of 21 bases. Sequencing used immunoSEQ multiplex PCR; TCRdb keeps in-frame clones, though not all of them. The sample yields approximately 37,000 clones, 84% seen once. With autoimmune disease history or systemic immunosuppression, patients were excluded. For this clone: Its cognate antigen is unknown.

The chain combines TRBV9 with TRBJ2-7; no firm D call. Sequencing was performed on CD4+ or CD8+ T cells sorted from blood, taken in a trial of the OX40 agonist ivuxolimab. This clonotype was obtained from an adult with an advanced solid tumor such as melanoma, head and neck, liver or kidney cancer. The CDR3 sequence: CASSRQGSPPDEQYF. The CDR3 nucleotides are TGTGCCAGCAGCAGACAAGGTTCACCTCCGGATGAGCAGTACTTC.